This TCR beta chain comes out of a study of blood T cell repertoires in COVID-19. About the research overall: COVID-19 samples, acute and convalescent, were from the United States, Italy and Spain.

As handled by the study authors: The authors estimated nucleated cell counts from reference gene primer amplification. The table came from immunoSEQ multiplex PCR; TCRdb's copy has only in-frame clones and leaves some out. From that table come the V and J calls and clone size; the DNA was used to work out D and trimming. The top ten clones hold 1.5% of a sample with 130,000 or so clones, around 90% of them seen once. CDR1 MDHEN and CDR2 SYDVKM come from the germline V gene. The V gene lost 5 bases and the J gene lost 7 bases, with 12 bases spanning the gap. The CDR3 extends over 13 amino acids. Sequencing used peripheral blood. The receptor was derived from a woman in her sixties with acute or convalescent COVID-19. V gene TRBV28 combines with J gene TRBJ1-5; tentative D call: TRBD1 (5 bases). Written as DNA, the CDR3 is TGTGCCAGCAGTCGCGGGGCGGCACAGCCCCAGCATTTT. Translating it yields CASSRGAAQPQHF.